This T cell receptor (beta chain) was observed in a study of human T cells and chemical hapten exposure. In its sample, this clonotype was seen many times. TCRdb reanalysed the RACE reads using MiXCR and keeps one entry per CDR3 protein. The repertoire consists of some 380,000 distinct CDR3 sequences, with roughly 4.8% occurring once and the leading ten covering 2% to 2.5%. Time point reported: patch test 1, 2 weeks after DPC sensitization. Regarding treatment: therapeutic diphenylcyclopropenone sensitization with weekly scalp DPC. The CDR3 consists of 17 residues. V was cut by 8 bases and J by 3 bases, with 23 bases left in between.

The sample here was whole blood, taken in connection with sensitization to the hapten diphenylcyclopropenone (DPC). This receptor was obtained from a woman in her fifties or sixties with alopecia areata. Some clones in this sample may be carry-over from other donors' samples. This chain links TRBV12-3 or TRBV12-4 with TRBJ1-3; maybe TRBD1 (5 bases). This CDR3 reads CASRTPKEGGGGNTIYF. DNA of the CDR3: TGTGCCAGCCGAACTCCCAAGGAGGGTGGGGGTGGAAACACCATATATTTT.